This TCR beta chain was captured by sequencing in a study of cytomegalovirus exposure and HLA in healthy donors. General study findings and limits: Diagnosis of cytomegalovirus status made by the classifier reportedly showed high specificity and sensitivity.

Comments on this clone: What it binds is not known. An end of the junction does not agree with germline; a read error may underlie this.

The PCR used 60 Vbeta and 13 Jbeta primers. Using immunoSEQ multiplex PCR, the repertoire was profiled, and TCRdb retains in-frame clones only, with some absent. Among fewer than 250,000 clones listed, approximately 80% were seen once. CDR1 is SSHAT and CDR2 is FNYEAQ in the germline V gene (reference sequence). The CDR3 length is 15 residues. The sample consisted of PBMCs. This sequence was found in a male donor in good health and CMV-seronegative. This rearrangement joins TRBV7-7 to TRBJ2-2; 13 bases fit TRBD2. In DNA, the CDR3 is TGTGCTAGCAGCTGGGGACTAGCGGGAACCGGGGAGCTGTTTTTT. Its protein is CASSWGLAGTGELFF.